Sequencing of this T cell receptor (beta chain) was carried out in a study of Graves' ophthalmopathy and Graves' hyperthyroidism. RNA transcripts were the template, and TCR beta CDR3 regions were amplified from them. HTBI primers primed a first-round RT-PCR, and a second-round multiplex PCR followed. TCRdb reanalysed the multiplex PCR reads using MiXCR and keeps one entry per CDR3 protein. The sample shows 45,000 to 60,000 distinct CDR3 sequences, approximately 52% of them seen only once. The study's findings and limits: Ophthalmopathy progression cases were predicted by the model with 70.59% sensitivity and 72.22% specificity.

Note on this clonotype: Its cognate antigen is unknown.

Someone took the PBMCs out of 9.5 to 10 ml of fresh peripheral blood. With V trimmed by 0 bases and J by 7 bases, 4 bases remained unmatched. The CDR3 extends over 14 amino acids. Per germline, CDR1 LNHNV and CDR2 YYDKDF (reference sequence). This clonotype was sampled from an adult woman with Graves' ophthalmopathy. What was sequenced was peripheral blood. The rearrangement uses TRBV15 and TRBJ2-5, with 8 bases that match TRBD2. The CDR3 loop reads CATSRDISGRTQYF. The CDR3 DNA follows: TGTGCCACCAGCAGAGATATAAGCGGGAGGACCCAGTACTTC. The full variable domain, with the rest looked up from reference TRBV15 and TRBJ2-5, is DAMVIQNPRYQVTQFGKPVTLSCSQTLNHNVMYWYQQKSSQAPKLLFHYYDKDFNNEADTPDNFQSRRPNTSFCFLDIRSPGLGDTAMYLCATSRDISGRTQYFGPGTRLLVL.